This T cell receptor beta chain was sequenced during a study of identical twins. TCRdb reprocessed the 5' RACE reads with MiXCR, giving one entry per CDR3 protein. The table shows approximately 590,000 distinct CDR3 sequences, with 9.5% to 10% occurring only once. V was shortened by 0 bases and J by 3 bases, with 9 bases between the two germline ends. This CDR3 region has 14 residues. Germline V CDR1 and CDR2: KGHSY, FQNENV. In the case of this clonotype: The antigen is undetermined.

Whole-study findings and limits: Cord blood beta clonotypes present at high abundance carried fewer insertions; no such pattern appeared in memory repertoires. Within monozygotic twins, out-of-frame TCR alpha sharing was underestimated by the models.

This sample was also put to use in a study of yellow fever vaccine responses in identical twins.

The source is a young woman in good health. This chain links TRBV16 with TRBJ2-7; D is ambiguous. Sample: PBMCs. The CDR3 loop reads CASSQSRLYYEQYF. The CDR3 DNA reads TGTGCCAGCAGCCAATCGAGGCTATACTACGAGCAGTACTTC.